This record concerns one T cell receptor beta chain sequence. Data came from immunoSEQ multiplex PCR; TCRdb stores just in-frame clones and leaves some out. The repertoire holds around 1.6 million clones, with nearly 99% as singletons. The data belong to a study of shared clonotypes between healthy human individuals. Germline V gene sequence: CDR1 SGHAT, CDR2 FQDESV (reference sequence). The germline V and J ends were trimmed by 4 bases and 5 bases, with 14 bases remaining between them. There are 14 residues in the CDR3. Sequencing input: naive CD4+ T cells sorted from blood. The subset here: CD45RA+ positively selected. V usage is TRBV11-1 and J usage is TRBJ2-5, with D hard to call. This sequence originates from a man aged 25 to 45 in good health. The CDR3 nucleotides read TGTGCCAGCAGCTCCCGCGTGGTGAGGGAGACCCAGTACTTC. Its translation is CASSSRVVRETQYF.